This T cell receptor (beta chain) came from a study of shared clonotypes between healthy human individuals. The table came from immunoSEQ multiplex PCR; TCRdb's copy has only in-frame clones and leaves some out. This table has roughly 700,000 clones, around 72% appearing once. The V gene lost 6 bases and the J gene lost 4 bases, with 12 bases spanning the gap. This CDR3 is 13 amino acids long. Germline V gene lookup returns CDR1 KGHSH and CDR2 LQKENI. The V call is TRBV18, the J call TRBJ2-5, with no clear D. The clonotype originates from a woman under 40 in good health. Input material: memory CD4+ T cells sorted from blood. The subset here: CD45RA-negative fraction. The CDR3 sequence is CASSLSDRETQYF. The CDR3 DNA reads TGTGCCAGCTCCCTTTCGGACCGAGAGACCCAGTACTTC.